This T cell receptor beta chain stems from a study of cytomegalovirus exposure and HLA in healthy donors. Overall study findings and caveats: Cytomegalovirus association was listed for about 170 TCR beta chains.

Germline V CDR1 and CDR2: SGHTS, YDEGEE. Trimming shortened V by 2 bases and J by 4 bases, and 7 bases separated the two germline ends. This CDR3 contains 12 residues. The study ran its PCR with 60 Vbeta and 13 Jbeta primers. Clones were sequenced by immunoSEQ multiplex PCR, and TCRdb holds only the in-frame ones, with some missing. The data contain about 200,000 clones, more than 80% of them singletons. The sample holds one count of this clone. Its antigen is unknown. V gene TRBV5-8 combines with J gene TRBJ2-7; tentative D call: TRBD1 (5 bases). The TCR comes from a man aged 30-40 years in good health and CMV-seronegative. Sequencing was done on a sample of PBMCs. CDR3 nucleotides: TGTGCCAGCAGCTTTGCAGGGTACGAGCAGTACTTC. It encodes CASSFAGYEQYF. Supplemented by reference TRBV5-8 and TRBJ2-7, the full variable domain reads EAGVTQSPTHLIKTRGQQATLRCSPISGHTSVYWYQQALGLGLQFLLWYDEGEERNRGNFPPRFSGRQFPNYSSELNVNALELEDSALYLCASSFAGYEQYFGPGTRLTVT.